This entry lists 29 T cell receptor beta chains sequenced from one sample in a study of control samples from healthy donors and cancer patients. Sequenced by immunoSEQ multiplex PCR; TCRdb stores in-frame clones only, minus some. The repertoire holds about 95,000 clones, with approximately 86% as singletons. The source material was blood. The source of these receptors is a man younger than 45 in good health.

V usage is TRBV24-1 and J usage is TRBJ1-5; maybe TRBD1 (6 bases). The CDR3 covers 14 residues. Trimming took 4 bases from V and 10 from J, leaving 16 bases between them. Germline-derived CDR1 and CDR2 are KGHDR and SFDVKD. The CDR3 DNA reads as TGTGCCACCAGTGAGAGGGAAGGGGGGACACCCCAGCATTTT. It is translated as CATSEREGGTPQHF.

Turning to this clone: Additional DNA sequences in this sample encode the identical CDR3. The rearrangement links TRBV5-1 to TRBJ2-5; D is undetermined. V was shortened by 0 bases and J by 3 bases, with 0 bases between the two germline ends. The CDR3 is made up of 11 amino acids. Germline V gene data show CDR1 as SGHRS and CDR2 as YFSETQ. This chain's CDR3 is CASSLEETQYF. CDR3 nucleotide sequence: TGCGCCAGCAGCTTGGAAGAGACCCAGTACTTC.

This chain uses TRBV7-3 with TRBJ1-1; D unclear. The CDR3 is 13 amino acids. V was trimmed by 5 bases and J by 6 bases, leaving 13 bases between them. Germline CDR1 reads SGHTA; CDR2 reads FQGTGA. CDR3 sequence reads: CASSPIGGSEAFF. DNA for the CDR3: TGTGCCAGCAGCCCCATCGGTGGGTCTGAAGCTTTCTTT.

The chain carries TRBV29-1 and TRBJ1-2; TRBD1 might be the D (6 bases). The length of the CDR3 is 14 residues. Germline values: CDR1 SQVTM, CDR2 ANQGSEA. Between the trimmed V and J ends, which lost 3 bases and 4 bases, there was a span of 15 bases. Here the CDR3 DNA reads TGCAGCGTTGATAGTCTGGGGGCGGGCTATGGCTACACCTTC. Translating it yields CSVDSLGAGYGYTF.

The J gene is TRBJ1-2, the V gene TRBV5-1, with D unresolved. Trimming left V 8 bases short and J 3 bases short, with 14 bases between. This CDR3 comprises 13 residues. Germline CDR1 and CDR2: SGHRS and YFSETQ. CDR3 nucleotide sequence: TGCGCCAGTGCTGAACCAGCAGACTATGGCTACACCTTC. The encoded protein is CASAEPADYGYTF.

This chain's CDR3 is CASSMPGGLRGTDTQYF. For the CDR3, the DNA is TGTGCCAGCAGCATGCCGGGGGGGCTCCGGGGCACAGATACGCAGTATTTT. J is TRBJ2-3 and V is TRBV3-1 (or the pseudogene TRBV3-2); 8 bases agree with TRBD2. Per germline, CDR1 LGHDT and CDR2 YNNKEL (reference sequence). V shed 5 bases and J 1 base; nucleotides not matched to a gene: 11. The CDR3 runs to 17 residues.

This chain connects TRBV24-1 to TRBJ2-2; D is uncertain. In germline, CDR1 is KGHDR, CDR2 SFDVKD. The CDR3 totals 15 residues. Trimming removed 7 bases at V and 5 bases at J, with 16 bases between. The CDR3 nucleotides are TGTGCCACCAGCCCTGGAGAGGATGGGACCGGGGAGCTGTTTTTT. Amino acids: CATSPGEDGTGELFF.

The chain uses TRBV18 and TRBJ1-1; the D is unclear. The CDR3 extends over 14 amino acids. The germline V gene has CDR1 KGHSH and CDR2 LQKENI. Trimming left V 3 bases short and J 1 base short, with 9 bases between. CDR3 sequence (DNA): TGTGCCAGCTCACCTCTCGACACGAACACTGAAGCTTTCTTT. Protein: CASSPLDTNTEAFF.

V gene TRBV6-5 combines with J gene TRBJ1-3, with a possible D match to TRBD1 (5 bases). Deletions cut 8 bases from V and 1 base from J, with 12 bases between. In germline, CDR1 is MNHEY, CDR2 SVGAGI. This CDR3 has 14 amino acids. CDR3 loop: CASQMGGSGNTIYF. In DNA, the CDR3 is TGTGCCAGCCAAATGGGGGGATCTGGAAACACCATATATTTT.

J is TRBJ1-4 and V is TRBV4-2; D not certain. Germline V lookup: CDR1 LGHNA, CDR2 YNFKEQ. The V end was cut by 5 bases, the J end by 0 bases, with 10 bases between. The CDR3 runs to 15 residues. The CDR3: CASSSDGATNEKLFF. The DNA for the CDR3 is TGTGCCAGCAGCTCGGACGGGGCAACTAATGAAAAACTGTTTTTT.

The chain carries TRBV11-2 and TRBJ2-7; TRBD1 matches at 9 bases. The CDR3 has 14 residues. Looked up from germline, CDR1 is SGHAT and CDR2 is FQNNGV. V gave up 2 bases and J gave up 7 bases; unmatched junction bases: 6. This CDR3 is CASSLNRGLGEQYF. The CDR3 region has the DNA TGTGCCAGCAGCTTAAACAGGGGGCTGGGTGAGCAGTACTTC. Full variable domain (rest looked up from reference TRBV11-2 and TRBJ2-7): EAGVAQSPRYKIIEKRQSVAFWCNPISGHATLYWYQQILGQGPKLLIQFQNNGVVDDSQLPKDRFSAERLKGVDSTLKIQPAKLEDSAVYLCASSLNRGLGEQYFGPGTRLTVT.

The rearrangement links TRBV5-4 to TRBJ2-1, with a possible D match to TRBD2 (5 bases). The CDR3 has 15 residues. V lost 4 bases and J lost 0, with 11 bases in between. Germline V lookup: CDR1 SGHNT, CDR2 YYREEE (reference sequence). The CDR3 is CASSPSGSSYNEQFF. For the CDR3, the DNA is TGTGCCAGCAGCCCCAGCGGCAGCTCCTACAATGAGCAGTTCTTC.

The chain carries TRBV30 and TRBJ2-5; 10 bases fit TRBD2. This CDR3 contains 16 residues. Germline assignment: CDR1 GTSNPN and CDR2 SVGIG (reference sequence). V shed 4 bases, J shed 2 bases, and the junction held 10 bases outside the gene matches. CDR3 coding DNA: TGTGCCTGGAACCAAGCGGGGGGGCGGCGGCAAGAGACCCAGTACTTC. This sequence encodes CAWNQAGGRRQETQYF.

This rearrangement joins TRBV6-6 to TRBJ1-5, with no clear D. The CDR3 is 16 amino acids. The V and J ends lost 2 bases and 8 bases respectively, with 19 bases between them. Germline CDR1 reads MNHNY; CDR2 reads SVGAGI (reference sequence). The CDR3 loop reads CASSYGRQASAEPQHF. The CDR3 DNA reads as TGTGCCAGCAGTTACGGGAGGCAGGCCTCGGCTGAGCCCCAGCATTTT.

The CDR3 is CASSLDRGAGELFF. The CDR3 nucleotides read TGTGCCAGCAGCTTGGACAGAGGGGCCGGGGAGCTGTTTTTT. The chain joins TRBV7-3 to TRBJ2-2, with TRBD1 as a possible D gene (6 bases). V lost 3 bases to trimming and J lost 6 bases, with 11 bases between them. The CDR3 is 14 residues long. Germline loops: CDR1 SGHTA, CDR2 FQGTGA. Full variable domain (outside the CDR3, taken from reference TRBV7-3 and TRBJ2-2): GAGVSQTPSNKVTEKGKYVELRCDPISGHTALYWYRQSLGQGPEFLIYFQGTGAADDSGLPNDRFFAVRPEGSVSTLKIQRTERGDSAVYLCASSLDRGAGELFFGEGSRLTVL.

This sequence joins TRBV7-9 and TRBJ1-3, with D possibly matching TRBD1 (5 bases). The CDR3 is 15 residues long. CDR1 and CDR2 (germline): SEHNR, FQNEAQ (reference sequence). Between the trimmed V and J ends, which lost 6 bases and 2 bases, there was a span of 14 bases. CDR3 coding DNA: TGTGCCAGCAGAGCCAGGGAGGGTGCTGGAAACACCATATATTTT. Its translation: CASRAREGAGNTIYF.

As DNA, the CDR3 is TGTGCCAGCAGCGAAAACCCCATTGGACCTGACAATGAGCAGTTCTTC. This translates into CASSENPIGPDNEQFF. The chain uses TRBV7-6 and TRBJ2-1, with D unresolved. V gave up 5 bases and J gave up 5 bases, with 19 bases separating them. CDR1 and CDR2 from the germline V gene are SGHVS and FNYEAQ. The CDR3 sequence is 16 residues long.

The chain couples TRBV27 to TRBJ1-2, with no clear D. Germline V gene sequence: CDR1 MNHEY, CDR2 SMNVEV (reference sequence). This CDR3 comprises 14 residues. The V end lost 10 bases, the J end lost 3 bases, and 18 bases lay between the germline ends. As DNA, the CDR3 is TGTGCCACCTACTCCGGGTCAAGCCACTATGGCTACACCTTC. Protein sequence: CATYSGSSHYGYTF.

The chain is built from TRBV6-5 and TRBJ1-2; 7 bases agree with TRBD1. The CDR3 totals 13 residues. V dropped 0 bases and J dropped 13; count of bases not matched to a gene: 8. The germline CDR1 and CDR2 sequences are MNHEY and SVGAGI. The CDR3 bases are TGTGCCAGCAGTTACTCCCGAGACAGGGCCGTCACCTTC. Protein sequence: CASSYSRDRAVTF.

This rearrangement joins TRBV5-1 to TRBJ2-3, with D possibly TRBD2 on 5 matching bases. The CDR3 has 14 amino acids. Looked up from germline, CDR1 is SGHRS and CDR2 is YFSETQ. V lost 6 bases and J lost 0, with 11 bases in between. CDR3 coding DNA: TGCGCCAGCAAGAGGGAACACAGCACAGATACGCAGTATTTT. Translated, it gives CASKREHSTDTQYF.

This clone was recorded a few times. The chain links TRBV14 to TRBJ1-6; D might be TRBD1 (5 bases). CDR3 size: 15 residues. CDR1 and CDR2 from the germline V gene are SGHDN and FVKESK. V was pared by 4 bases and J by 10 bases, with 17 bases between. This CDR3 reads CASSLRDAGGSPLHF. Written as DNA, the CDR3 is TGTGCCAGCAGCCTCCGGGACGCCGGAGGATCACCCCTCCACTTT.

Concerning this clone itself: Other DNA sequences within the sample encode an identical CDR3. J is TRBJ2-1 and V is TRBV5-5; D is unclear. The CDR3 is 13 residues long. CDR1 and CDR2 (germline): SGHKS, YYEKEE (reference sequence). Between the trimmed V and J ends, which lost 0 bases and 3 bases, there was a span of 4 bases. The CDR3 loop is CASSLDSYNEQFF. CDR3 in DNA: TGTGCCAGCAGCTTGGACAGCTACAATGAGCAGTTCTTC.

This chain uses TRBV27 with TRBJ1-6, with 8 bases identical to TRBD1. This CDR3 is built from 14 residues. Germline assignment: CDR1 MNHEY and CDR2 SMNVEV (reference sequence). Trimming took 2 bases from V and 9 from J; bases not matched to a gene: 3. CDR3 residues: CASSLGQGGSPLHF. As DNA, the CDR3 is TGTGCCAGCAGTTTAGGACAGGGAGGTTCACCCCTCCACTTT.

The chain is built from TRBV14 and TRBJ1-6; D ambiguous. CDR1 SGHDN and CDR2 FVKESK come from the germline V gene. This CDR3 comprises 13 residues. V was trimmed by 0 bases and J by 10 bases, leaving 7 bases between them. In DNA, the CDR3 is TGTGCCAGCAGCCAAGATCTGGGGTCACCCCTCCACTTT. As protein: CASSQDLGSPLHF.

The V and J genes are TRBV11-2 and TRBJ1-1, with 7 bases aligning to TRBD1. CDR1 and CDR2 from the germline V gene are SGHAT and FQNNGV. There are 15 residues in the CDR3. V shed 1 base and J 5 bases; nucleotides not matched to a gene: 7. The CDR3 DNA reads TGTGCCAGCAGCTTAGCGGGGCAGGGGGGGACTGAAGCTTTCTTT. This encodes CASSLAGQGGTEAFF.

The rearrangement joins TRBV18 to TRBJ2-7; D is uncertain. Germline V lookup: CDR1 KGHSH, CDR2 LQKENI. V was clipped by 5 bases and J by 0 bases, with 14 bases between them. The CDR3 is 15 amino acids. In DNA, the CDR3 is TGTGCCAGCTCAGCGACTGGGCGCAGCTCCTACGAGCAGTACTTC. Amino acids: CASSATGRSSYEQYF.

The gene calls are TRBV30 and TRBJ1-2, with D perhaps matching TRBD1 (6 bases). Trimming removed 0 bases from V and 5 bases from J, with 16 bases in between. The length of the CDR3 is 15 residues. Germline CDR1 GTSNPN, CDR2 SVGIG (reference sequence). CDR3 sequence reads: CAWSVLGGPEYGYTF. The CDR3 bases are TGTGCCTGGAGTGTATTAGGGGGACCGGAATATGGCTACACCTTC.

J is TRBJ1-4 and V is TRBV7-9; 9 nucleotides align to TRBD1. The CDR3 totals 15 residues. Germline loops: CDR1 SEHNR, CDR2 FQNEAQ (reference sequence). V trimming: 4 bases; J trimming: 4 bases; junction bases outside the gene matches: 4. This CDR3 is CASSSQGAINEKLFF. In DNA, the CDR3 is TGTGCCAGCAGCTCACAGGGGGCCATTAATGAAAAACTGTTTTTT.

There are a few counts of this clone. The CDR3 DNA reads TGCGCCAGCAGCCAAGATAAGGCCACAGATACGCAGTATTTT. It codes for CASSQDKATDTQYF. J is TRBJ2-3 and V is TRBV4-1; no definite D call. CDR3 size: 14 residues. The germline gives CDR1 MGHRA, CDR2 YSYEKL. Trimming took off 0 bases at V and 2 bases at J, with 6 bases between the two ends.